The 7 T cell receptor beta chains below were found in one sample sequenced in a study of OX40 agonist ivuxolimab in advanced cancers. The protocol was immunoSEQ multiplex PCR, while the TCRdb copy is restricted to in-frame clones and leaves out a portion. In the table there are roughly 20,000 clones, 60% to 85% of which are singletons. Sequenced material: CD4+ or CD8+ T cells sorted from blood, taken in a trial of the OX40 agonist ivuxolimab. The receptor source for this set is an adult with an advanced solid tumor such as melanoma, head and neck, liver or kidney cancer.

The DNA for the CDR3 is TGTGCCAGCAGTTTTGAGATTAACTATGGCTACACCTTC. This encodes CASSFEINYGYTF. The V gene is TRBV27, the J gene TRBJ1-2; D remains unclear. V was trimmed by 3 bases and J by 1 base, leaving 6 bases between them. The germline CDR1 and CDR2 sequences are MNHEY and SMNVEV (reference sequence). The CDR3 is 13 amino acids.

The chain uses TRBV20-1 and TRBJ2-1; D not certain. CDR1 and CDR2 from the germline V gene are DFQATT and SNEGSKA (reference sequence). V was cut by 0 bases and J by 11 bases, with 8 bases left in between. This CDR3 is built from 11 residues. CDR3 nucleotide sequence: TGCAGTGCTAGAGATGAGATTCAGCAGTTCTTC. Its translation: CSARDEIQQFF.

This clone showed up just once. This sequence joins TRBV27 and TRBJ2-1; TRBD2 matches 7 bases. The CDR3 runs 13 residues. The V and J ends lost 8 bases and 6 bases, in that order; junction bases with no gene match: 7. Germline CDR1 MNHEY, CDR2 SMNVEV (reference sequence). The CDR3 DNA follows: TGTGCCAGCTGGGGAGGGGCGTTCAATGAGCAGTTCTTC. This encodes CASWGGAFNEQFF.

This clone has only a few counts. The V gene is TRBV4-3, the J gene TRBJ2-7; maybe TRBD1 (5 bases). From germline, CDR1 is LGHNA and CDR2 YSLEER. CDR3 length equals 15 residues. With 3 bases removed from V and 2 bases from J, the gap between germline ends came to 14 bases. CDR3 protein: CASSQYTGATYEQYF. The CDR3, as DNA: TGCGCCAGCAGCCAGTATACAGGCGCAACCTACGAGCAGTACTTC.

This chain uses TRBV28 with TRBJ1-2; D might be TRBD1 (5 bases). This CDR3 contains 17 residues. CDR1 is MDHEN and CDR2 is SYDVKM in the germline V gene. V shed 5 bases and J shed 0 bases, with 19 bases lying between them. CDR3 coding DNA: TGTGCCAGCAGTCCCGAGACAGCGACTTCTACTAACTATGGCTACACCTTC. It encodes CASSPETATSTNYGYTF.

J is TRBJ2-7 and V is TRBV9; D gene unclear. The CDR3 runs to 12 residues. The germline CDR1 and CDR2 sequences are SGDLS and YYNGEE. V was cut by 4 bases and J by 7 bases, with 12 bases left in between. The CDR3 DNA sequence: TGTGCCAGCAGCCAAGGGCTGGGTGAGCAGTACTTC. It translates to CASSQGLGEQYF.

This clone was observed a single time. This chain links TRBV27 with TRBJ2-7; D assignment may be TRBD1 or TRBD2 (5 bases each). Germline V gene sequence: CDR1 MNHEY, CDR2 SMNVEV (reference sequence). Trimming stripped 3 bases from V and 0 bases from J, with 9 bases between. The CDR3 sequence is 14 residues long. In DNA form, the CDR3 reads TGTGCCAGCAGTTTGAGGGGCCCCTCCTACGAGCAGTACTTC. It yields the protein CASSLRGPSYEQYF.